Here is one TCR beta chain with its context. What it binds is unknown. These data come from a study of cytomegalovirus exposure and HLA in healthy donors. Primers: 60 Vbeta forward and 13 Jbeta reverse. TCRdb keeps only in-frame clones here, not all; method: immunoSEQ multiplex PCR. This sample's table reports tens of thousands of clones. Study-level points and caveats: As immune exposure information, only CMV serostatus was available. The authors listed around 150 TCR beta chains as cytomegalovirus-associated. An apparent linkage of common viral pathogens to several of the most significant clusters emerged in a later analysis.

V was shortened by 5 bases and J by 5 bases, with 13 bases between the two germline ends. The CDR3 length is 14 residues. Germline CDR1 and CDR2: SGDLS and YYNGEE. The study sampled nominally healthy donors, though unrecorded immune exposures were likely. J is TRBJ2-2 and V is TRBV9; maybe TRBD2 (6 bases). Sequencing used PBMCs. The receptor was derived from a male donor in good health and CMV-seronegative. In nucleotides, the CDR3 is TGTGCCAGCAGGCCGGGGGTAACGACCGGGGAGCTGTTTTTT. This sequence encodes CASRPGVTTGELFF.